The clone carrying this T cell receptor (beta chain) came up many times. The antigen is not known. This sample stems from a study of response to subunit inactivated influenza vaccine. Study-wide results and limits: The authors offered the suggestion that each seasonal influenza vaccination recruits few new T cells.

TCRdb ran MiXCR on the RT-PCR reads and lists one entry per CDR3 protein. The top ten clones hold 1.9% of a sample with about 520,000 distinct CDR3 sequences, over 25% of them seen once. Germline V gives CDR1 DFQATT, CDR2 SNEGSKA (reference sequence). The length of the CDR3 is 15 residues. After removal of 6 bases from V and 3 bases from J, the junction contained 9 bases not matched to a gene. The TCR originated in a man between 50 and 59 years old who received an inactivated influenza vaccine. This chain joins TRBV20-1 and TRBJ2-2, with 8 nucleotides matching TRBD1. The source was CD4+ T cells sorted from PBMCs, collected about 5 days after vaccination. The CDR3 loop is CSAPRTGMDTGELFF. CDR3 coding DNA: TGCAGTGCCCCGAGGACAGGGATGGACACCGGGGAGCTGTTTTTT.